This is a list of T cell receptor beta chains from one sample in a study of blood T cell repertoires in COVID-19. Repertoires were generated with immunoSEQ multiplex PCR, while TCRdb's copy carries only in-frame clones and drops some. Among roughly 150,000 clones listed, roughly nine tenths were seen once. Input material: peripheral blood. The source is a woman in her 70s with acute or convalescent COVID-19. The CDR3 runs from the conserved cysteine through the conserved F or W. The D gene is left open where the match is weak.

J	D	length	V	CDR3
TRBJ2-5	.	14	TRBV20-1	CSASVIAIVETQYF
TRBJ1-6	TRBD1	15	TRBV7-9	CASSSQGAINSPLHF
TRBJ1-4	.	13	TRBV7-2	CASSWGGNEKLFF
TRBJ1-1	.	15	TRBV3-1/TRBV3-2	CASSYGQIMNTEAFF
TRBJ2-5	.	17	TRBV7-2	CASSLGWGLGTRETQYF
TRBJ2-3	.	13	TRBV6-6	CASRRTGTDTQYF
TRBJ1-1	TRBD1	14	TRBV20-1	CSASRDRGPTEAFF
TRBJ1-2	.	13	TRBV5-6	CASSRGSSDGYTF
TRBJ2-3	TRBD2	18	TRBV4-2	CASSQASGGLPRTDTQYF
TRBJ1-1	.	13	TRBV5-5	CASRYNRGTEAFF
TRBJ1-5	.	15	TRBV5-1	CASSLAGIPNQPQHF
TRBJ1-2	.	15	TRBV5-8	CASSLAAGASYGYTF
TRBJ1-2	TRBD1	15	TRBV6-5	CASTTNRGRTYGYTF
TRBJ2-7	.	14	TRBV11-2	CASSLGTMTYEQYF
TRBJ2-1	TRBD2	13	TRBV29-1	CSGSGRAGNEQFF
TRBJ2-1	TRBD2	13	TRBV29-1	CSVKGLAGNEQFF
TRBJ1-6	TRBD1	16	TRBV10-2	CASRPRQGDIASPLHF
TRBJ1-6	.	18	TRBV4-3	CASSQDWGIGSYNSPLHF
TRBJ2-7	TRBD2	15	TRBV6-5	CASSPPGGASNEQYF
TRBJ2-2	.	14	TRBV5-6	CASSFVDKPGELFF
TRBJ1-6	TRBD1	14	TRBV18	CASSMGQANSPLHF
TRBJ1-1	TRBD1	13	TRBV27	CASSATGGTEAFF
TRBJ2-5	.	16	TRBV25-1	CASSEGRRGSQETQYF
TRBJ1-4	.	13	TRBV27	CASSPRTNEKLFF
TRBJ1-1	TRBD1	16	TRBV18	CASSPFDRVLNTEAFF
TRBJ2-7	TRBD1	13	TRBV19	CASGRQGNYEQYF
TRBJ1-1	.	14	TRBV19	CASSLGQGDTEAFF
TRBJ1-6	TRBD1	14	TRBV30	CAWSRGQGGPPLHF
TRBJ2-2	.	18	TRBV28	CASRLSGLIQGGAGELFF
TRBJ2-7	.	12	TRBV28	CASTLGDYEQYF
TRBJ2-3	TRBD1	15	TRBV19	CASRRDRKSTDTQYF
TRBJ2-2	TRBD1	16	TRBV18	CASSPRTGTNTGELFF
TRBJ1-2	TRBD1	15	TRBV6-5	CASSPRQGWDYGYTF
TRBJ1-1	.	16	TRBV9	CASSGAGPPRDTEAFF
TRBJ1-1	TRBD1	15	TRBV5-8	CASFGQGLMNTEAFF
TRBJ2-1	TRBD2	17	TRBV28	CASSKRRGLAGYNEQFF
TRBJ2-3	.	13	TRBV3-1/TRBV3-2	CASSQDCTDTQYF
TRBJ1-4	.	14	TRBV6-6	CASSHLQGEEKLFF
TRBJ1-5	.	15	TRBV19	CASSIGGVEGQPQHF
TRBJ1-1	.	12	TRBV10-2	CASGEGVTEAFF
TRBJ1-2	TRBD1	18	TRBV30	CAWSGRRGPFSQGRGYTF
TRBJ1-1	.	14	TRBV9	CASSISGQGGEAFF
TRBJ2-1	TRBD2	14	TRBV7-9	CASSLALAGDEQFF